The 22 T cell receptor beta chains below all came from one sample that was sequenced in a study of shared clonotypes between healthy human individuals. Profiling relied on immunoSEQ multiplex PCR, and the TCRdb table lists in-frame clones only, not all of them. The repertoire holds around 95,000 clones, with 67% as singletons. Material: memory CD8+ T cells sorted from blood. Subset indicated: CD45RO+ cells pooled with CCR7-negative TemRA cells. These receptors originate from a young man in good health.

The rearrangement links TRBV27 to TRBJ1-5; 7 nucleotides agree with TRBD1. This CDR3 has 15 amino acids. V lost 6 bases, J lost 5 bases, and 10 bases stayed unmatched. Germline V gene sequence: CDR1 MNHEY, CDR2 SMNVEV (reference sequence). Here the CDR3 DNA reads TGTGCCAGCAGCAAAACTCAGGGGGGACATCAGCCCCAGCATTTT. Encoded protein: CASSKTQGGHQPQHF.

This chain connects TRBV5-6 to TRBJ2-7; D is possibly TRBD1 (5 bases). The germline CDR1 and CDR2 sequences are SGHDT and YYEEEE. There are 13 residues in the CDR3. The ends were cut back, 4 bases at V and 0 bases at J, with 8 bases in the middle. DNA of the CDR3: TGTGCCAGCAGCCAAACAGGCTCCTACGAGCAGTACTTC. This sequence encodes CASSQTGSYEQYF.

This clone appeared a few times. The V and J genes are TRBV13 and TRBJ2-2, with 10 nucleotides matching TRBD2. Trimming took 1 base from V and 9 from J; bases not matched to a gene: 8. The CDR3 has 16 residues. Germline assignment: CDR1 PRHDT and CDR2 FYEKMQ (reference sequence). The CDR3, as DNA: TGTGCCAGCAGCTTAGTTATAGCGGGAGGAACAAGGGAGCTGTTTTTT. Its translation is CASSLVIAGGTRELFF.

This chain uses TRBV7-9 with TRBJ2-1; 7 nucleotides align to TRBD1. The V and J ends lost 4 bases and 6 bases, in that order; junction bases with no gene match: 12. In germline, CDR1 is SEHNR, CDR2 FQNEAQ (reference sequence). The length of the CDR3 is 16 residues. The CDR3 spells CASSSPPGQNLNEQFF. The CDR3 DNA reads TGTGCCAGCAGCTCTCCACCGGGACAGAATCTCAATGAGCAGTTCTTC.

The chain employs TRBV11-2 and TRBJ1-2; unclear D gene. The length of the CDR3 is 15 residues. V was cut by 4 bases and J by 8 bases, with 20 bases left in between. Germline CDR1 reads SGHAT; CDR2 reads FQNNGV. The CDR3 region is CASSSSKGKGGGYTF. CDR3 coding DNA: TGTGCCAGCAGCTCTTCCAAGGGTAAGGGTGGAGGCTACACCTTC.

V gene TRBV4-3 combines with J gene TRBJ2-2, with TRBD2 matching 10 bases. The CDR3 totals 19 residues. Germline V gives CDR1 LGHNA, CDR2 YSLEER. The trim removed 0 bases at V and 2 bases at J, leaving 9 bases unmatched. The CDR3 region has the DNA TGCGCCAGCAGCCAAGAATATGCGGCTAGCGGGGGAAACACCGGGGAGCTGTTTTTT. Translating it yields CASSQEYAASGGNTGELFF.

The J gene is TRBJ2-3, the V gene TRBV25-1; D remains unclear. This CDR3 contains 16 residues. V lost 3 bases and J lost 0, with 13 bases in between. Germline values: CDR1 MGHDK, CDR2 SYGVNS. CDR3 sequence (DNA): TGTGCCAGCAGTGACCACCCGGCGACTAGCACAGATACGCAGTATTTT. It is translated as CASSDHPATSTDTQYF.

The CDR3 nucleotides are TGTGCCAGCAGTTTCCAACCCGGGACTAGTCAAGAGACCCAGTACTTC. It is translated as CASSFQPGTSQETQYF. The chain links TRBV27 to TRBJ2-5; 8 bases line up with TRBD2. The V and J ends lost 3 bases and 2 bases, in that order; junction bases with no gene match: 8. This CDR3 is 16 amino acids long. From germline, CDR1 is MNHEY and CDR2 SMNVEV (reference sequence).

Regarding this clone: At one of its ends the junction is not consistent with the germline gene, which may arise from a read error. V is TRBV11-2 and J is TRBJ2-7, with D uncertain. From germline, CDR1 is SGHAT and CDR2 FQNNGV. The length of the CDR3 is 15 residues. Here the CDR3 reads CASSQDRSRVYEQYF. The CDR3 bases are TGCGCCAGCAGCCAAGATCGGAGCAGAGTCTACGAGCAGTACTTC.

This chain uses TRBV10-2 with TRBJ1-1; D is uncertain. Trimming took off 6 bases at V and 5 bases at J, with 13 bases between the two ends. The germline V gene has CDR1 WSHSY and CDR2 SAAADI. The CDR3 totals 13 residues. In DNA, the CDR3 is TGCGCCAGCAGATGGGCCCCAGGAACTGAAGCTTTCTTT. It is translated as CASRWAPGTEAFF.

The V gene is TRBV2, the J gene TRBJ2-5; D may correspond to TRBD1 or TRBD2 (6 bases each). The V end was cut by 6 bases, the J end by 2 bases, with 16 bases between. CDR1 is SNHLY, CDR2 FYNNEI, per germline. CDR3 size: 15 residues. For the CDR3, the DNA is TGTGCCAGCAGGTCCGCGGAGGGGGAACAAGAGACCCAGTACTTC. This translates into CASRSAEGEQETQYF.

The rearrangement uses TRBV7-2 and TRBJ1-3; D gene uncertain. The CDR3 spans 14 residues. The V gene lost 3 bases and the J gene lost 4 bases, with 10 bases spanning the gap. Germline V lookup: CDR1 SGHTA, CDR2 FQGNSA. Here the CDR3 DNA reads TGTGCCAGCAGCTTCCAGCTCCTGGGAAACACCATATATTTT. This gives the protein CASSFQLLGNTIYF. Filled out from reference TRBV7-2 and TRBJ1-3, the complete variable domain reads GAGVSQSPSNKVTEKGKDVELRCDPISGHTALYWYRQSLGQGLEFLIYFQGNSAPDKSGLPSDRFSAERTGGSVSTLTIQRTQQEDSAVYLCASSFQLLGNTIYFGEGSWLTVV.

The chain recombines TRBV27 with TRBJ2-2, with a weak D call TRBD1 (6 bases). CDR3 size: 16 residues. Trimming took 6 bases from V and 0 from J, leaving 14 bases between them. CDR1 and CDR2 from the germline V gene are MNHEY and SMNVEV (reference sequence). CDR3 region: CASSRLGGPNTGELFF. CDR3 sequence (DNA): TGTGCCAGCAGCCGCCTAGGGGGTCCGAACACCGGGGAGCTGTTTTTT.

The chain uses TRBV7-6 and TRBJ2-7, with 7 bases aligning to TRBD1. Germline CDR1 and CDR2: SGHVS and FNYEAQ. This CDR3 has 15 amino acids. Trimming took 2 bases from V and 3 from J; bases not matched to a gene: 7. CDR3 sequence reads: CASSLRKQGNYEQYF. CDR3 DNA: TGTGCCAGCAGCTTACGCAAACAGGGGAACTACGAGCAGTACTTC.

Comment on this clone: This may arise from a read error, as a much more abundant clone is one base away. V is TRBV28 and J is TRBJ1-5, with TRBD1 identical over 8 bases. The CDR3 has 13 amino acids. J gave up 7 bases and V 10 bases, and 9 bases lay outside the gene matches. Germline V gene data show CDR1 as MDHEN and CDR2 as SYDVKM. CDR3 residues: CATRQGWGQPQHF. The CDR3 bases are TGTGCCACCCGACAGGGGTGGGGGCAGCCCCAGCATTTT. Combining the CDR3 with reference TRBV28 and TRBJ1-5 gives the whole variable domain DVKVTQSSRYLVKRTGEKVFLECVQDMDHENMFWYRQDPGLGLRLIYFSYDVKMKEKGDIPEGYSVSREKKERFSLILESASTNQTSMYLCATRQGWGQPQHFGDGTRLSIL.

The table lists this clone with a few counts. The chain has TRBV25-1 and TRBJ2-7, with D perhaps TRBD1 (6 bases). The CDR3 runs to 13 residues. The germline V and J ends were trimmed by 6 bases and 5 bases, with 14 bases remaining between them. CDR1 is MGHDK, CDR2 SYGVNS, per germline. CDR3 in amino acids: CASRSRDNHEQYF. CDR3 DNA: TGTGCCAGCAGGTCCCGGGACAACCACGAGCAGTACTTC.

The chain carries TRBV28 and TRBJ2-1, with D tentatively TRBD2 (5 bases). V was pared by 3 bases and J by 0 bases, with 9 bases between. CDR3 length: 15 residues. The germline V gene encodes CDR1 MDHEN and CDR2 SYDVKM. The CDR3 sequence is CASSFGGLSYNEQFF. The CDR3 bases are TGTGCCAGCAGTTTTGGCGGGCTCTCCTACAATGAGCAGTTCTTC.

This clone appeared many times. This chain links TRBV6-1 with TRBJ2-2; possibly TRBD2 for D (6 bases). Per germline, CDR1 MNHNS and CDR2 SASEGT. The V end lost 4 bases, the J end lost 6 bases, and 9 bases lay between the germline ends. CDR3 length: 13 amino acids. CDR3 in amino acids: CASSAREAGELFF. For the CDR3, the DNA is TGTGCCAGCAGTGCCAGGGAGGCCGGGGAGCTGTTTTTT.

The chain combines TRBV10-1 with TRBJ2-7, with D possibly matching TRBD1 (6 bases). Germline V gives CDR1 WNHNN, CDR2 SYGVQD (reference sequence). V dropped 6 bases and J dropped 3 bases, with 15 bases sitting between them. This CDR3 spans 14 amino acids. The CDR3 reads CASSSGASIYEQYF. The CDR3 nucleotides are TGCGCCAGCAGCTCAGGGGCGTCCATCTACGAGCAGTACTTC.

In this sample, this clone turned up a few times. CDR3 DNA: TGCGCCAGCAGCGACTCCGGGACAGGGTTGACCTACGAGCAGTACTTC. It translates to CASSDSGTGLTYEQYF. The genes are TRBV5-1 and TRBJ2-7; 9 nucleotides agree with TRBD1. The J segment lost 2 bases and the V segment lost 4 bases, leaving 10 bases of the junction unmatched. CDR3 length: 16 residues. Looked up from germline, CDR1 is SGHRS and CDR2 is YFSETQ. Full variable domain (outside the CDR3, taken from reference TRBV5-1 and TRBJ2-7): KAGVTQTPRYLIKTRGQQVTLSCSPISGHRSVSWYQQTPGQGLQFLFEYFSETQRNKGNFPGRFSGRQFSNSRSEMNVSTLELGDSALYLCASSDSGTGLTYEQYFGPGTRLTVT.

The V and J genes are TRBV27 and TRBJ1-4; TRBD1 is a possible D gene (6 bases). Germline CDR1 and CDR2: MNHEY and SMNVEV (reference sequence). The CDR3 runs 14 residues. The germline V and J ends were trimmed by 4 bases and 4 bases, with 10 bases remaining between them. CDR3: CASSSGTLNEKLFF. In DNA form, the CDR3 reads TGTGCCAGCAGTTCCGGGACACTTAATGAAAAACTGTTTTTT. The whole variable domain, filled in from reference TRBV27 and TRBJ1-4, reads EAQVTQNPRYLITVTGKKLTVTCSQNMNHEYMSWYRQDPGLGLRQIYYSMNVEVTDKGDVPEGYKVSRKEKRNFPLILESPSPNQTSLYFCASSSGTLNEKLFFGSGTQLSVL.

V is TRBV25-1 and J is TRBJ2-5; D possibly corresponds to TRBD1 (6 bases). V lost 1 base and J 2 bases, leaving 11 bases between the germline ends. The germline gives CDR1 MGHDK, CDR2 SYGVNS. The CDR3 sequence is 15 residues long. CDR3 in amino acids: CASSELADRQETQYF. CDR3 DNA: TGTGCCAGCAGTGAATTGGCGGACAGACAAGAGACCCAGTACTTC.